The source of this T cell receptor beta chain is a study of T cell repertoires in cytomegalovirus infection. Whole-study results and caveats: HLA-C-restricted, CMV-specific TCR beta clonotypes were dominant ex vivo. Summed frequency of public TCR beta families distinguished CMV carriers with the relevant HLA.

This clonotype appeared once. Its antigen remains unidentified. This CDR3 is built from 15 residues. Losses at the gene ends were 4 bases for V and 5 bases for J; bases not matched to a gene: 6. Germline V gives CDR1 SGHNT, CDR2 YYREEE (reference sequence). TCRdb re-analysed the reads in MiXCR, keeping a single row per CDR3 protein. The sample records approximately 500,000 distinct CDR3 sequences, more than 15% being singletons. The chain uses TRBV5-4 and TRBJ2-5, with TRBD2 matching 12 bases. This receptor was identified in a human donor in good health (CMV status not recorded). Some clones in this sample may be carry-over from other donors' samples. The sequenced material came from CD8+ T cells from PBMCs. In DNA form, the CDR3 reads TGTGCCAGCAGCCCTACTAGCGGGAGGAGGGAGACCCAGTACTTC. Residues: CASSPTSGRRETQYF.